The following is a TCR beta chain sequence with its context. Its cognate antigen has yet to be identified. Base qualities were left out, and no much larger clone turns up one base away. This sample was included in a study of T cell responses to AZD1222 COVID-19 vaccine (dated by TCRdb to the early 2020s). Context from the whole study: TCR sequencing covered about 230 trial participants: about 210 given two doses of AZD1222 and around 25 given two doses of MenACWY control vaccine. Trial participants were enrolled by age into subgroups of 18-55, 56-69 and 70-plus years, and around 140, 26 and 57 TCR-sequenced participants, respectively, were included in these subgroups.

The CDR3 regions of human TCRbeta chains were analyzed by immunosequencing. Per the original workflow: TCRs in the repertoires were matched against a reference library of SARS-CoV-2-specific TCRs that had been generated with the MIRA antigen-specificity platform. Breadth was defined as the fraction of unique TCRs that were SARS-CoV-2-associated, and depth was defined as the fraction of total T cells that were SARS-CoV-2-associated. Using the MIRA data, each spike-specific TCR was assigned both to the spike region to which the TCR was reactive and to a CD4 or CD8 class. Log10-transformed breadth and depth values were compared by one-way ANOVA with Sidak's multiple comparisons tests. This immuneACCESS table, as held by TCRdb, lists in-frame sequences with V and J called but not all clones. Of the missing ones, under half trace to an unresolved V gene in checked studies; the others have no known cause. V, J and clone size derive from that table, while D and trimming were established from the DNA sequence. Within this sample are about 160,000 clones, with 92% of them counted one time only. Clones ranked in the top ten supply around 4.4% of the sample.

What this sample's time point label stands for: baseline before first vaccination. What this sample's treatment or condition label stands for: meningococcal conjugate vaccine given as trial control. Samples from vaccinated people were obtained from the UK trials COV001 and COV002, which included a single-blind randomized controlled phase 2/3 trial of AZD1222 (ChAdOx1 nCoV-19) in healthy adults. For TCRbeta chain sequencing, PBMC samples from trial participants were taken at day 0 and at day 28 after the second dose. The investigation overall reported the following: Nearly half of unique spike-specific TCRs reportedly recognized epitopes outside regions mutated in the B.1.351 and B.1.1.7 variants. The vaccine-associated CD4 TCRs covered the entire spike protein, and the dominant responses fell in regions 160-218 and 743-854. Participants were mostly white British, with more females than males. The authors suggested clonal diversity may have been underestimated. After two AZD1222 doses, spike-specific TCR breadth and depth were significantly higher than at day 0 and than in MenACWY recipients. The 56-69-year group was small, and its depth increase did not reach significance, likely because of low power. Because no day 14 peak-response samples were available, the repertoires could be characterized only after the peak T cell response. Conclusions about previously exposed vaccinees are limited because only 6 or 7 AZD1222 recipients were SARS-CoV-2 seropositive at baseline.

The starting material was peripheral blood, obtained on day 0 of MenACWY control vaccination. This clonotype originated in an adult in good health.

CDR3 protein: CASRLGGPGNTIYF. The DNA reads as follows: TGTGCCAGCAGGCTCGGAGGTCCTGGAAACACCATATATTTT. The V and J genes are TRBV2 and TRBJ1-3; too little of a D gene remains to name it. Spanning cysteine to phenylalanine, the CDR3 consists of 14 amino acids. Only the CDR3 portion is preserved as DNA: 42 bases, with reading frame beginning at the first base. The germline V gene gives CDR1 as SNHLY and CDR2 as FYNNEI. V is shortened by 6 bases, J by 2 bases, and the region joining them spans 11 bases.